The next 13 T cell receptor beta chains were all read from a single sample in a study of cytomegalovirus exposure and HLA in healthy donors. Use of 60 Vbeta and 13 Jbeta primers characterized the PCR. Clones were read by immunoSEQ multiplex PCR, and TCRdb kept only the in-frame ones, dropping some. Of some 170,000 clones in the sample, about 80% were seen once. Sequenced input: PBMCs. The source is a girl under 18 in good health and CMV-seropositive.

This clone was detected only once. This chain uses TRBV9 with TRBJ2-7; 7 nucleotides align to TRBD2. The germline CDR1 and CDR2 sequences are SGDLS and YYNGEE. The CDR3 runs 16 residues. Trimming at V came to 0 bases and at J to 0 bases, leaving 6 bases not matched to a gene. Here the CDR3 reads CASSVAPGGISYEQYF. The CDR3, as DNA: TGTGCCAGCAGCGTAGCTCCGGGGGGAATCTCCTACGAGCAGTACTTC. Supplemented by reference TRBV9 and TRBJ2-7, the full variable domain reads DSGVTQTPKHLITATGQRVTLRCSPRSGDLSVYWYQQSLDQGLQFLIQYYNGEERAKGNILERFSAQQFPDLHSELNLSSLELGDSALYFCASSVAPGGISYEQYFGPGTRLTVT.

The rearrangement links TRBV5-4 to TRBJ2-7; possible D gene TRBD1, 7 bases. There are 15 residues in the CDR3. The germline V and J ends were trimmed by 3 bases and 3 bases, with 16 bases remaining between them. In germline, CDR1 is SGHNT, CDR2 YYREEE (reference sequence). CDR3 region: CASSWGAGGSYEQYF. DNA of the CDR3: TGTGCCAGCAGCTGGGGGGCAGGGGGGAGCTACGAGCAGTACTTC. Combining the CDR3 with reference TRBV5-4 and TRBJ2-7 gives the whole variable domain ETGVTQSPTHLIKTRGQQVTLRCSSQSGHNTVSWYQQALGQGPQFIFQYYREEENGRGNFPPRFSGLQFPNYSSELNVNALELDDSALYLCASSWGAGGSYEQYFGPGTRLTVT.

The J gene is TRBJ1-2, the V gene TRBV7-8, with a possible D match to TRBD1 (5 bases). The germline V and J ends were trimmed by 0 bases and 3 bases, with 5 bases remaining between them. In germline, CDR1 is SGHVS, CDR2 FQNEAQ. The CDR3 sequence is 13 residues long. The CDR3 protein is CASSLAGDYGYTF. CDR3 in DNA: TGTGCCAGCAGCTTAGCAGGGGACTATGGCTACACCTTC.

In DNA form, the CDR3 reads TGTGCCAGCAGTCACCCTCTAGCGGTACCGAACACCGGGGAGCTGTTTTTT. This gives the protein CASSHPLAVPNTGELFF. The V and J genes are TRBV2 and TRBJ2-2; 7 bases map to TRBD2. This CDR3 comprises 17 residues. V dropped 5 bases and J dropped 0; count of bases not matched to a gene: 9. Germline CDR1 is SNHLY and CDR2 is FYNNEI. Full variable domain (remainder filled in from reference TRBV2 and TRBJ2-2): EPEVTQTPSHQVTQMGQEVILRCVPISNHLYFYWYRQILGQKVEFLVSFYNNEISEKSEIFDDQFSVERPDGSNFTLKIRSTKLEDSAMYFCASSHPLAVPNTGELFFGEGSRLTVL.

V is TRBV19 and J is TRBJ1-2, with D maybe TRBD1 (6 bases). V lost 6 bases, J lost 4 bases, and 33 bases lay in between. This CDR3 is 20 amino acids long. Per germline, CDR1 LNHDA and CDR2 SQIVND (reference sequence). The CDR3 DNA sequence: TGTGCCAGTAGCCGTTCCCCGACCGATCGACAGGCACCCCTTTCCTATGGCTACACCTTC. Its translation is CASSRSPTDRQAPLSYGYTF.

The rearrangement links TRBV2 to TRBJ1-2; D gene uncertain. The germline V and J ends were trimmed by 7 bases and 8 bases, with 17 bases remaining between them. Germline CDR1 SNHLY, CDR2 FYNNEI. This CDR3 contains 13 residues. The CDR3 DNA follows: TGTGCCAGCACCCGAGTGACGGTCGGGGGCTACACCTTC. Encoded protein: CASTRVTVGGYTF.

The rearrangement links TRBV2 to TRBJ1-2; 10 nucleotides line up with TRBD1. The CDR3 contains 16 residues. Germline V gene lookup returns CDR1 SNHLY and CDR2 FYNNEI. Trimming at V came to 6 bases and at J to 0 bases, leaving 7 bases not matched to a gene. CDR3 DNA: TGTGCCAGCAGCAGACAGGGGGCAAAGGCTAACTATGGCTACACCTTC. This codes for CASSRQGAKANYGYTF.

The rearrangement links TRBV5-1 to TRBJ2-1, with 9 nucleotides matching TRBD1. After removal of 3 bases from V and 6 bases from J, the junction contained 7 bases not matched to a gene. The CDR3 runs to 15 residues. Looked up from germline, CDR1 is SGHRS and CDR2 is YFSETQ. The CDR3 here is CASSSRDRGVNEQFF. In DNA, the CDR3 is TGCGCCAGCAGCTCACGCGACAGGGGGGTCAATGAGCAGTTCTTC.

The V gene is TRBV6-5, the J gene TRBJ1-4, with D perhaps TRBD1 (6 bases). The CDR3 has 14 amino acids. V was clipped by 6 bases and J by 6 bases, with 14 bases between them. CDR1 MNHEY and CDR2 SVGAGI come from the germline V gene. The CDR3 here is CASRPQGPDEKLFF. The CDR3 DNA follows: TGTGCCAGCAGGCCTCAGGGGCCGGATGAAAAACTGTTTTTT.

The chain carries TRBV5-4 and TRBJ2-7, with 8 bases identical to TRBD1. This CDR3 is 15 amino acids long. V shed 5 bases, J shed 3 bases, and the junction held 10 bases outside the gene matches. CDR1 is SGHNT, CDR2 YYREEE, per germline (reference sequence). The CDR3 here is CASSSGGAKVYEQYF. The CDR3 DNA follows: TGTGCCAGCAGTTCAGGGGGCGCAAAGGTCTACGAGCAGTACTTC.

J is TRBJ1-5 and V is TRBV4-1; perhaps TRBD1 as D (6 bases). There are 18 residues in the CDR3. V gave up 1 base and J gave up 5 bases, with 21 bases separating them. The germline CDR1 and CDR2 sequences are MGHRA and YSYEKL. The CDR3 DNA follows: TGCGCCAGCAGCCAAGGTAGGGGGAGCCTTACCCTCCATCAGCCCCAGCATTTT. As protein: CASSQGRGSLTLHQPQHF.

The rearrangement links TRBV28 to TRBJ2-7; 9 bases fit TRBD1. The CDR3 totals 16 residues. Trimming cost V 5 bases and J 3 bases; bases outside gene matches: 11. Looked up from germline, CDR1 is MDHEN and CDR2 is SYDVKM. The CDR3 region is CASSPNGGTGFYEQYF. The CDR3 DNA reads TGTGCCAGCAGTCCAAATGGGGGGACAGGGTTCTACGAGCAGTACTTC. Drawing the rest from reference TRBV28 and TRBJ2-7, the complete variable domain is DVKVTQSSRYLVKRTGEKVFLECVQDMDHENMFWYRQDPGLGLRLIYFSYDVKMKEKGDIPEGYSVSREKKERFSLILESASTNQTSMYLCASSPNGGTGFYEQYFGPGTRLTVT.

The rearrangement uses TRBV29-1 and TRBJ2-5; 9 bases align to TRBD2. V shed 0 bases and J 5 bases; nucleotides not matched to a gene: 10. This CDR3 is 16 amino acids long. From germline, CDR1 is SQVTM and CDR2 ANQGSEA. The CDR3 reads CSVEEIGRGGQETQYF. The CDR3 region has the DNA TGCAGCGTTGAAGAAATAGGGCGGGGGGGACAGGAGACCCAGTACTTC.